This passage covers 29 T cell receptor beta chains from one sample sequenced in a study of blood T cell repertoires in COVID-19. Profiled with immunoSEQ multiplex PCR; TCRdb holds only in-frame clones, not every one. The table shows roughly 180,000 clones, with about 81% occurring only once. Sequencing input: peripheral blood. The receptor set was obtained from a woman of 80 years or more with COVID-19, enrolled during active disease.

This chain links TRBV5-1 with TRBJ1-2, with 7 bases identical to TRBD1. V dropped 4 bases and J dropped 5; count of bases not matched to a gene: 8. Germline CDR1 and CDR2: SGHRS and YFSETQ. The CDR3 totals 14 residues. CDR3 coding DNA: TGCGCCAGCAGCGCCGGACAGGTGGGATATGGCTACACCTTC. Its translation: CASSAGQVGYGYTF.

This clone was recorded many times. The chain recombines TRBV27 with TRBJ2-2, with TRBD2 matching over 7 bases. Looked up from germline, CDR1 is MNHEY and CDR2 is SMNVEV (reference sequence). Trimming removed 6 bases from V and 6 bases from J; junction bases left unmatched: 10. This CDR3 comprises 15 residues. This CDR3 reads CASSRRTRAPGELFF. The CDR3, as DNA: TGTGCCAGCAGCCGGCGGACTAGGGCGCCCGGGGAGCTGTTTTTT.

There are a few counts of this clone. The V gene is TRBV20-1, the J gene TRBJ2-7, with 7 bases matching TRBD1. The CDR3 spans 10 residues. With 6 bases clipped from V and 6 bases from J, the junction kept 2 bases outside the gene matches. Germline V gene sequence: CDR1 DFQATT, CDR2 SNEGSKA (reference sequence). CDR3 sequence: CSAAGGEQYF. The CDR3, as DNA: TGCAGTGCGGCAGGGGGCGAGCAGTACTTC.

This clone was found many times. J is TRBJ1-1 and V is TRBV5-8; no firm D call. V lost 2 bases and J 6 bases, leaving 14 bases between the germline ends. Germline CDR1 SGHTS, CDR2 YDEGEE. The CDR3 consists of 14 residues. The CDR3 region is CASSFKGVSAEAFF. In DNA, the CDR3 is TGTGCCAGCAGCTTCAAGGGAGTTAGTGCTGAAGCTTTCTTT.

The rearrangement joins TRBV9 to TRBJ2-1; possible D gene TRBD2, 5 bases. In germline, CDR1 is SGDLS, CDR2 YYNGEE. V shed 0 bases and J shed 0 bases, with 16 bases lying between them. The CDR3 length is 18 residues. This chain's CDR3 is CASSVAGSRKVSYNEQFF. The DNA for the CDR3 is TGTGCCAGCAGCGTAGCGGGATCCAGGAAGGTCTCCTACAATGAGCAGTTCTTC.

This sequence joins TRBV11-3 and TRBJ2-3, with 10 bases fitting TRBD1. The germline gives CDR1 SGHNT, CDR2 YENEEA. The ends lost 2 bases at V and 4 bases at J; junction bases unmatched: 3. CDR3 length: 15 amino acids. DNA for the CDR3: TGTGCCAGCAGCTTATGGGACAGGGGAGCAGATACGCAGTATTTT. This translates into CASSLWDRGADTQYF.

This clone was counted a few times. This chain uses TRBV9 with TRBJ2-7, with 8 bases lining up with TRBD2. The CDR3 consists of 14 residues. Germline lookup yields CDR1 SGDLS and CDR2 YYNGEE. The J segment lost 0 bases and the V segment lost 2 bases, leaving 1 base of the junction unmatched. The CDR3 protein is CASSVGGDSYEQYF. For the CDR3, the DNA is TGTGCCAGCAGCGTCGGGGGGGACTCCTACGAGCAGTACTTC.

Turning to this clone: One junction end does not reproduce the germline sequence, and a read error may be involved. This chain uses TRBV4-3 with TRBJ1-2, with TRBD1 identical over 8 bases. This CDR3 is 13 amino acids long. Germline values: CDR1 LGHNA, CDR2 YSLEER. This CDR3 is CASSEDRGYGYTF. The CDR3 nucleotides are TGCGCCAGCAGCGAAGACAGGGGATATGGCTACACCTTC.

The chain links TRBV21-1 to TRBJ1-4. TRBV21-1 is classified as a pseudogene. The CDR3 runs to 14 residues. CDR3: CASSKGQGGGKLFF. The CDR3 DNA reads as TGTGCCAGCAGCAAAGGGCAGGGCGGGGGAAAACTGTTTTTT.

The chain uses TRBV2 and TRBJ1-5; 8 bases align to TRBD1. V was pared by 5 bases and J by 4 bases, with 1 base of the junction left unmatched. The CDR3 runs 13 residues. Germline CDR1 is SNHLY and CDR2 is FYNNEI. CDR3 coding DNA: TGTGCCAGCAGTTGGACAGGGAATCAGCCCCAGCATTTT. Residues: CASSWTGNQPQHF.

The rearrangement links TRBV14 to TRBJ1-1; D remains unclear. Between the trimmed V and J ends, which lost 1 base and 9 bases, there was a span of 12 bases. Looked up from germline, CDR1 is SGHDN and CDR2 is FVKESK. The CDR3 sequence is 13 residues long. CDR3 bases: TGTGCCAGCAGCCAAGTACCGGGAGGGAAAGCTTTCTTT. Translation gives CASSQVPGGKAFF.

The chain is built from TRBV19 and TRBJ1-2, with D possibly matching TRBD1 (5 bases). Trimming shortened V by 5 bases and J by 8 bases, and 24 bases separated the two germline ends. Germline V lookup: CDR1 LNHDA, CDR2 SQIVND (reference sequence). This CDR3 has 16 amino acids. In DNA, the CDR3 is TGTGCCAGTAGTCCCTCCCCACCACAGGACGGGAGAGGCTACACCTTC. Translating gives CASSPSPPQDGRGYTF.

The chain recombines TRBV7-6 with TRBJ2-7, with 8 bases that match TRBD1. The V gene end was trimmed by 1 base and the J gene end by 4 bases; junction bases not matched to a gene: 15. The CDR3 is 18 residues long. CDR1 is SGHVS and CDR2 is FNYEAQ in the germline V gene. CDR3 nucleotides: TGTGCCAGCAGCTTAGTATGTGTAGGGACAGGAACACCTTACGAGCAGTACTTC. This sequence encodes CASSLVCVGTGTPYEQYF.

This clone was counted between two and nine times. V and J are TRBV5-1 and TRBJ2-2, with D maybe TRBD1 (6 bases). This CDR3 region has 17 residues. Germline lookup yields CDR1 SGHRS and CDR2 YFSETQ. V dropped 1 base and J dropped 1 base, with 14 bases sitting between them. In DNA form, the CDR3 reads TGCGCCAGCAGCTTGCGGGCCCCGACAGGGAACACCGGGGAGCTGTTTTTT. It encodes CASSLRAPTGNTGELFF.

By proportion, this clone is medium-sized. The rearrangement links TRBV5-1 to TRBJ2-2; the match to TRBD2 covers 14 bases. This CDR3 has 17 residues. Germline CDR1 and CDR2: SGHRS and YFSETQ. J was trimmed by 8 bases and V by 4 bases; bases with no gene match: 10. The CDR3 DNA follows: TGCGCCAGCAGCCATGGACTAGCGGGAGGTCCGGAGGGGGAGCTGTTTTTT. Translation: CASSHGLAGGPEGELFF. The variable domain in full, with the rest retrieved from reference TRBV5-1 and TRBJ2-2, is KAGVTQTPRYLIKTRGQQVTLSCSPISGHRSVSWYQQTPGQGLQFLFEYFSETQRNKGNFPGRFSGRQFSNSRSEMNVSTLELGDSALYLCASSHGLAGGPEGELFFGEGSRLTVL.

The chain couples TRBV15 to TRBJ2-7, with D maybe TRBD2 (5 bases). The germline V and J ends were trimmed by 3 bases and 1 base, with 16 bases remaining between them. The CDR3 sequence is 16 residues long. The germline gives CDR1 LNHNV, CDR2 YYDKDF (reference sequence). DNA of the CDR3: TGTGCCACCAGCAGCGTACGGGGTGGGGAATCCTACGAGCAGTACTTC. This sequence encodes CATSSVRGGESYEQYF.

This chain connects TRBV10-3 to TRBJ1-5, with D unresolved. The CDR3 totals 13 residues. Germline V gene sequence: CDR1 ENHRY, CDR2 SYGVKD. Trimming took off 0 bases at V and 6 bases at J, with 6 bases between the two ends. In DNA, the CDR3 is TGTGCCATCAGTGAGTCGATCGGTCAGCCCCAGCATTTT. Its protein is CAISESIGQPQHF.

V is TRBV2 and J is TRBJ2-5, with D possibly being TRBD1 (5 bases). CDR3 length equals 14 residues. Germline lookup yields CDR1 SNHLY and CDR2 FYNNEI. The germline V and J ends were trimmed by 2 bases and 2 bases, with 9 bases remaining between them. The CDR3 here is CASSEWAGQETQYF. CDR3 bases: TGTGCCAGCAGTGAATGGGCAGGGCAAGAGACCCAGTACTTC.

This clone has only one observation. The chain employs TRBV6-5 and TRBJ2-3, with D possibly being TRBD2 (6 bases). CDR1 and CDR2 from the germline V gene are MNHEY and SVGAGI. V shed 6 bases and J shed 1 base, with 8 bases lying between them. The CDR3 spans 13 residues. CDR3 protein: CASSSGGTDTQYF. CDR3 in DNA: TGTGCCAGCAGCTCGGGAGGCACAGATACGCAGTATTTT.

The chain carries TRBV6-6 and TRBJ2-7; 7 bases align to TRBD2. With 6 bases clipped from V and 4 bases from J, the junction kept 12 bases outside the gene matches. Per germline, CDR1 MNHNY and CDR2 SVGAGI (reference sequence). The CDR3 has 15 amino acids. The CDR3 spells CASSPVGGGTYEQYF. CDR3 bases: TGTGCCAGCAGCCCCGTGGGGGGAGGGACGTACGAGCAGTACTTC.

The chain is built from TRBV12-5 and TRBJ2-3, with D unresolved. The V end lost 7 bases, the J end lost 0 bases, and 5 bases lay between the germline ends. The CDR3 sequence is 12 residues long. Per the germline V gene, CDR1 is LGHNT and CDR2 is FRNRAP. The CDR3 DNA sequence: TGTGCTAGTGCCTATAGCACAGATACGCAGTATTTT. Residues: CASAYSTDTQYF.

This clone was found a few times. The chain combines TRBV27 with TRBJ2-7; no clear D gene. This CDR3 is 18 amino acids long. Germline-derived CDR1 and CDR2 are MNHEY and SMNVEV (reference sequence). V dropped 5 bases and J dropped 0 bases, with 23 bases sitting between them. CDR3 bases: TGTGCCAGCAGTCGCCAAACGACAACCGGCGTGAGCTCCTACGAGCAGTACTTC. It encodes CASSRQTTTGVSSYEQYF.

The rearrangement joins TRBV5-1 to TRBJ2-1, with TRBD2 as a possible D gene (7 bases). Trimming took 0 bases from V and 5 from J, leaving 15 bases between them. This CDR3 spans 16 amino acids. Germline V gives CDR1 SGHRS, CDR2 YFSETQ. The CDR3 sequence: CASSLGSGTFDNEQFF. As DNA, the CDR3 is TGCGCCAGCAGCTTGGGGAGCGGGACATTCGACAATGAGCAGTTCTTC.

This clone was counted once. The chain uses TRBV2 and TRBJ2-3; D may be TRBD2 (6 bases). V lost 6 bases, J lost 0 bases, and 10 bases lay in between. Per the germline V gene, CDR1 is SNHLY and CDR2 is FYNNEI. The CDR3 extends over 14 amino acids. Here the CDR3 DNA reads TGTGCCAGCAGCGCCGGGACTAGCACAGATACGCAGTATTTT. It is translated as CASSAGTSTDTQYF.

This clone occurred a few times. This rearrangement joins TRBV6-2 or TRBV6-3 to TRBJ1-6; tentative D call: TRBD1 (5 bases). CDR3 length: 16 amino acids. CDR1 MNHEY and CDR2 SVGEGT come from the germline V gene. Deletions cut 4 bases from V and 8 bases from J, with 18 bases between. Here the CDR3 DNA reads TGTGCCAGCAGTTTATGGCAGGGTCATGGGGATTCACCCCTCCACTTT. Amino acid sequence: CASSLWQGHGDSPLHF.

This clone was counted between two and nine times. The CDR3 spells CTSSHLRRRVSTDTQYF. The CDR3 coding sequence is TGCACCAGCAGCCACCTCCGGAGGAGGGTGAGCACAGATACGCAGTATTTT. The V call is TRBV1, the J call TRBJ2-3; the table's TRBD2 call for D was not verified on the DNA. TRBV1 is a recognized pseudogene. This CDR3 comprises 17 residues.

The rearrangement uses TRBV9 and TRBJ2-6; D perhaps matches TRBD1 (5 bases). V lost 7 bases, J lost 0 bases, and 8 bases lay in between. Germline V gene sequence: CDR1 SGDLS, CDR2 YYNGEE. The length of the CDR3 is 14 residues. The CDR3 bases are TGTGCCAGCCAGGGCTACTCTGGGGCCAACGTCCTGACTTTC. This codes for CASQGYSGANVLTF.

This clone was recorded a few times. This rearrangement joins TRBV7-9 to TRBJ2-1; D remains ambiguous. Germline V gene sequence: CDR1 SEHNR, CDR2 FQNEAQ (reference sequence). The V end lost 2 bases, the J end lost 8 bases, and 13 bases lay between the germline ends. The CDR3 has 14 amino acids. CDR3 in amino acids: CASSLYSLVDEQFF. The CDR3 DNA sequence: TGTGCCAGCAGCTTATATTCTCTGGTAGATGAGCAGTTCTTC.

The chain joins TRBV27 to TRBJ1-4, with TRBD1 identical over 7 bases. This CDR3 contains 15 residues. The germline V gene has CDR1 MNHEY and CDR2 SMNVEV (reference sequence). With V trimmed by 1 base and J by 5 bases, 4 bases remained unmatched. Written as DNA, the CDR3 is TGTGCCAGCAGTTTATGGGCAGGGGGGAATGAAAAACTGTTTTTT. This translates into CASSLWAGGNEKLFF.